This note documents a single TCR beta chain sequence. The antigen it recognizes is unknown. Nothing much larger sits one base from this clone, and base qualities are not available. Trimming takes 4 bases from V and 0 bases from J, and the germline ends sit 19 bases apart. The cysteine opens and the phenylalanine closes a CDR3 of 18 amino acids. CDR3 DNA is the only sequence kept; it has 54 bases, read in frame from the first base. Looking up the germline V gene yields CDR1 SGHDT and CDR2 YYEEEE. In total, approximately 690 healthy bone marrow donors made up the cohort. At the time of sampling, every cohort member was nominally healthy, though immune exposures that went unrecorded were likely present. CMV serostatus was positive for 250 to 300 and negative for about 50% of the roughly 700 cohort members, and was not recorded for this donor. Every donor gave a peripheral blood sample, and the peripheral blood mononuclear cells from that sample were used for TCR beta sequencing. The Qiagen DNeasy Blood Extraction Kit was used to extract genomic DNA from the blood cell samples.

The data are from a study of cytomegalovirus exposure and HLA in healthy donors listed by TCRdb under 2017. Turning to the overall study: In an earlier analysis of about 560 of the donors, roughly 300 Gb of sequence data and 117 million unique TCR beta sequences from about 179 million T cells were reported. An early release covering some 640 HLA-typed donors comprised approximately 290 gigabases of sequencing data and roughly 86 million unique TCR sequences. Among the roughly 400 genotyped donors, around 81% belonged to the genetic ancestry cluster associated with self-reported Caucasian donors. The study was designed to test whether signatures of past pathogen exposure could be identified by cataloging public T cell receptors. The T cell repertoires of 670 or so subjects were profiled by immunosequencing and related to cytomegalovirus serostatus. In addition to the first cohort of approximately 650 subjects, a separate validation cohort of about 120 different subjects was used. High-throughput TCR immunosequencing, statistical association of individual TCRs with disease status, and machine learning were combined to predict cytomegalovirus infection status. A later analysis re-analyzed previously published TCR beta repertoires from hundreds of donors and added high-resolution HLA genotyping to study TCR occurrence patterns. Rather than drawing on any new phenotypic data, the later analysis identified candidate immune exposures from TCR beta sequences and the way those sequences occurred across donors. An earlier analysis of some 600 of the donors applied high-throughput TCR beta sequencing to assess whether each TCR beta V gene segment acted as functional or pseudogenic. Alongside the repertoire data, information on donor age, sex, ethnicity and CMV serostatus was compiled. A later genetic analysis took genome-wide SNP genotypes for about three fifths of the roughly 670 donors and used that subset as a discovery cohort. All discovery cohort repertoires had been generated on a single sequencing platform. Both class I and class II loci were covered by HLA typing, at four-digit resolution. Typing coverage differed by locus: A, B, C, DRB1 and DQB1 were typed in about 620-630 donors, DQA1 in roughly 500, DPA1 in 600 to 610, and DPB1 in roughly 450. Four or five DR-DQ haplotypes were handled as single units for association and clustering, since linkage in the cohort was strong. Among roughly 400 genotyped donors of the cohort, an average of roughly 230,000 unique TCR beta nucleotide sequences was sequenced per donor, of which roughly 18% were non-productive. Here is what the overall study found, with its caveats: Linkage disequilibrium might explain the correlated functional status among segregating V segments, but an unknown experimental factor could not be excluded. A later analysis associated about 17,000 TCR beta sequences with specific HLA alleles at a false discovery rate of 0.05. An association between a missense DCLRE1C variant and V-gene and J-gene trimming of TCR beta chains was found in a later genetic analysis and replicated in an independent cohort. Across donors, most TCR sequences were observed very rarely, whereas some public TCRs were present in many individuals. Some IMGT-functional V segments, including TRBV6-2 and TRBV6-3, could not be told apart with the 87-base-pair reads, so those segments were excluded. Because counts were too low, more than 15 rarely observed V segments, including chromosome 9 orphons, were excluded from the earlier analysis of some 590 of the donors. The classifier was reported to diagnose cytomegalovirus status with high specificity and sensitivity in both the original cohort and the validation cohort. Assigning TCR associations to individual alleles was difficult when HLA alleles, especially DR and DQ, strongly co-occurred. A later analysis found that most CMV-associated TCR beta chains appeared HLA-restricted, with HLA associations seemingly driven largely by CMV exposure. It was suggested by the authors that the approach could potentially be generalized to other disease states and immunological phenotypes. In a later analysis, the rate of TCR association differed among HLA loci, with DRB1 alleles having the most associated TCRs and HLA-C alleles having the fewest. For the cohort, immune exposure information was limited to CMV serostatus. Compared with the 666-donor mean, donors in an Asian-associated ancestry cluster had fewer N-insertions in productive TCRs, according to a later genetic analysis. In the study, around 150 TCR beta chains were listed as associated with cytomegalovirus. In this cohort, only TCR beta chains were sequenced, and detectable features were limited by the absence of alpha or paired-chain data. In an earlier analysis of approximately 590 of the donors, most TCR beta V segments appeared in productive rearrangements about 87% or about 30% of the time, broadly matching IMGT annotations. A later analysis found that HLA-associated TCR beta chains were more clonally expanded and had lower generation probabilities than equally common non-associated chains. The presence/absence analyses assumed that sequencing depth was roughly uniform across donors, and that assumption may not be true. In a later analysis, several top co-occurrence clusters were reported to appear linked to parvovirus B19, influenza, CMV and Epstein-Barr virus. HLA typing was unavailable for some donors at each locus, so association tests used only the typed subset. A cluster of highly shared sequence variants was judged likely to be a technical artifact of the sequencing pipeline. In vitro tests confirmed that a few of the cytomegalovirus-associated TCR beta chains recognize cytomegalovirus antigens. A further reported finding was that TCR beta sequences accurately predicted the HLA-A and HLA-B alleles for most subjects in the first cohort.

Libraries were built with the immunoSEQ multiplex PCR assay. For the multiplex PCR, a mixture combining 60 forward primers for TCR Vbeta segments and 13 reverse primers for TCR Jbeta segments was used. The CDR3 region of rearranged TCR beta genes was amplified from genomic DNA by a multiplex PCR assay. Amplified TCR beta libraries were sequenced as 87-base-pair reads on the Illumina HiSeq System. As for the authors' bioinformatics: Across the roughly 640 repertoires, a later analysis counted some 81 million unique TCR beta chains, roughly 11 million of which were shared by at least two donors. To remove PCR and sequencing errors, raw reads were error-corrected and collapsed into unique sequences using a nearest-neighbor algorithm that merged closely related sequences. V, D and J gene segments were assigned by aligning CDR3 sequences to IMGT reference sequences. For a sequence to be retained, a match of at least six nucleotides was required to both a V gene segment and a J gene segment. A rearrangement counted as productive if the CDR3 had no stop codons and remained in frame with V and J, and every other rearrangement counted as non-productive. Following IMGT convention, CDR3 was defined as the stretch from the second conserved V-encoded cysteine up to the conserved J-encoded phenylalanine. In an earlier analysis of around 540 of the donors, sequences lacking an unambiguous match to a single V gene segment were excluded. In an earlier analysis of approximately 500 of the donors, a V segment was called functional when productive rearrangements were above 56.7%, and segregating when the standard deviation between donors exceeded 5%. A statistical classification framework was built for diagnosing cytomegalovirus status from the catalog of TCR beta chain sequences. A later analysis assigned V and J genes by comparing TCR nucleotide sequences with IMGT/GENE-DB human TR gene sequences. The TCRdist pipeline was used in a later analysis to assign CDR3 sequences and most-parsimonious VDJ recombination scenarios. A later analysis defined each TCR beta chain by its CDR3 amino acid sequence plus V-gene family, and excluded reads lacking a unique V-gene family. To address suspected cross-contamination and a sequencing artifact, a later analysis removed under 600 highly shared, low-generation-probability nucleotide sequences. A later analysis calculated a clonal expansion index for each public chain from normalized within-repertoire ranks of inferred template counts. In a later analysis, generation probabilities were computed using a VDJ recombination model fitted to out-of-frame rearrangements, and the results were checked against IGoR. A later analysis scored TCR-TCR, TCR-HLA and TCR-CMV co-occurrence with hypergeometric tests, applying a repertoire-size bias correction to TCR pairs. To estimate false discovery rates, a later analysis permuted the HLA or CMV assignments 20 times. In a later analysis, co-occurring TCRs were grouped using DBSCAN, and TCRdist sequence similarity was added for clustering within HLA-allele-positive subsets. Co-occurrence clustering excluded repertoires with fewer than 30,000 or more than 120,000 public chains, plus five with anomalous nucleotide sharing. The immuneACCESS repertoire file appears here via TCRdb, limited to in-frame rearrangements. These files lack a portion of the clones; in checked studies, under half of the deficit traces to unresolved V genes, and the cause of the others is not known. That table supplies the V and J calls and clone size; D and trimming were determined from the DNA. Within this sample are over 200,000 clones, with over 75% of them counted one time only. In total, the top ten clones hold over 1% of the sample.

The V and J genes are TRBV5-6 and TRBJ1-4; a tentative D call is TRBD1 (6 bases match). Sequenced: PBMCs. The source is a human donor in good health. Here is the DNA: TGTGCCAGCAGCCCGCAGACAGGACCCACCGCAACTAATGAAAAACTGTTTTTT. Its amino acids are CASSPQTGPTATNEKLFF. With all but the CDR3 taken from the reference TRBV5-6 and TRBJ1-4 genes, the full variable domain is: DAGVTQSPTHLIKTRGQQVTLRCSPKSGHDTVSWYQQALGQGPQFIFQYYEEEERQRGNFPDRFSGHQFPNYSSELNVNALLLGDSALYLCASSPQTGPTATNEKLFFGSGTQLSVL.